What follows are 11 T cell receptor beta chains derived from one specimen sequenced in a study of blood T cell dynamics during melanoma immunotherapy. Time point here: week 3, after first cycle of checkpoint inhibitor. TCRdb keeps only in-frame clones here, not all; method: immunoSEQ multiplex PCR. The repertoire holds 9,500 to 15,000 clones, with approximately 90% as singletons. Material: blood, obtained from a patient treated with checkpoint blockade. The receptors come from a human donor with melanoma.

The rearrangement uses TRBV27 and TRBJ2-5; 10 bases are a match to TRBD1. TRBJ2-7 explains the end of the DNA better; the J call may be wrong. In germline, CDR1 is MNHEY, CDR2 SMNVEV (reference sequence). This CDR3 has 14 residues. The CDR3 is CASSSRDRGHEQYF. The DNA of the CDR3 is TGTGCCAGCAGTTCCCGGGACAGGGGCCACGAGCAGTACTTC.

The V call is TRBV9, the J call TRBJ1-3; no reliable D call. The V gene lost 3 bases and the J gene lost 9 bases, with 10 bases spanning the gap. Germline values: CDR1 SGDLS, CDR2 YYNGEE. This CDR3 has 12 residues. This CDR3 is CASSGSSGTIYF. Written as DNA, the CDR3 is TGTGCCAGCAGCGGGAGTTCAGGCACCATATATTTT. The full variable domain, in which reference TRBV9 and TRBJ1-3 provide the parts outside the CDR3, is DSGVTQTPKHLITATGQRVTLRCSPRSGDLSVYWYQQSLDQGLQFLIQYYNGEERAKGNILERFSAQQFPDLHSELNLSSLELGDSALYFCASSGSSGTIYFGEGSWLTVV.

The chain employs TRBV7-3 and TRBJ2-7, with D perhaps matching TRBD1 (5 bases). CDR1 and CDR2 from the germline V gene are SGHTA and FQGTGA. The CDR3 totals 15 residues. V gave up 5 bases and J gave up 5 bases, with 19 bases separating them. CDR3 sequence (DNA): TGTGCCAGCAGCCCCTCCGGTGACAGATCCCACGAGCAGTACTTC. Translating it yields CASSPSGDRSHEQYF.

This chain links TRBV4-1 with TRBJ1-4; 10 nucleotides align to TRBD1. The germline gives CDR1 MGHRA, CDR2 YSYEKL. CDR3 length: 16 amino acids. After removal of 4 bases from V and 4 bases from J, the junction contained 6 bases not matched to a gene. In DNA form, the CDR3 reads TGCGCCAGCAGCCGTGGACAGGGGGGTGATAATGAAAAACTGTTTTTT. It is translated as CASSRGQGGDNEKLFF.

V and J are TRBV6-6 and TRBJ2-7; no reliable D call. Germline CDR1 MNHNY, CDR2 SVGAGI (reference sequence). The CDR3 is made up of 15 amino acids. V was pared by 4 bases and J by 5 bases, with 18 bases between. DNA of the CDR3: TGTGCCAGCAGTTGGGGTGCCAACCCTTGGAACGAGCAGTACTTC. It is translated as CASSWGANPWNEQYF.

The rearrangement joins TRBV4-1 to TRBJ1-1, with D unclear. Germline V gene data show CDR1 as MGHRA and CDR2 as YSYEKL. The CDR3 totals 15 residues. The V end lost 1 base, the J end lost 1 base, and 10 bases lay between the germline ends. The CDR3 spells CASSQVLRSNTEAFF. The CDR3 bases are TGCGCCAGCAGCCAAGTCCTACGCTCGAACACTGAAGCTTTCTTT.

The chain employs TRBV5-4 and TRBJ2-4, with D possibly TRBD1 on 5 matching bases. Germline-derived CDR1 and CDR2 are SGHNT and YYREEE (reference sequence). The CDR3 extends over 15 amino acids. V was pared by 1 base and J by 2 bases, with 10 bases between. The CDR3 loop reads CASSLQGLTKNIQYF. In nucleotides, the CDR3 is TGTGCCAGCAGCTTGCAGGGTCTGACCAAAAACATTCAGTACTTC.

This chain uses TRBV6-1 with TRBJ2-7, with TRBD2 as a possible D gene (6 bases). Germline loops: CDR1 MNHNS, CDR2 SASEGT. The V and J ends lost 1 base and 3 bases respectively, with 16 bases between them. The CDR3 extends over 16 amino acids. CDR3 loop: CASSEGPGLASYEQYF. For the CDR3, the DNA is TGTGCCAGCAGTGAAGGCCCGGGACTGGCCAGCTACGAGCAGTACTTC.

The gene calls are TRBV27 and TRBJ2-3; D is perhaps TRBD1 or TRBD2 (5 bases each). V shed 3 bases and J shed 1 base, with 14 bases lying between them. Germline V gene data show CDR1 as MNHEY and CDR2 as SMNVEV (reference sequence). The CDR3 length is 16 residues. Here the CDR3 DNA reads TGTGCCAGCAGTTTCACCGGACGGGGACGCACAGATACGCAGTATTTT. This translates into CASSFTGRGRTDTQYF.

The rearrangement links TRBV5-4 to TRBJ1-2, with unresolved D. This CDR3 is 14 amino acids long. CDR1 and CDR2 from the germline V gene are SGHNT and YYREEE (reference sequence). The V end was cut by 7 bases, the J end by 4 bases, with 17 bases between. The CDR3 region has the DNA TGTGCCAGCCTGTTACCAGGAAAGACCTATGGCTACACCTTC. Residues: CASLLPGKTYGYTF.

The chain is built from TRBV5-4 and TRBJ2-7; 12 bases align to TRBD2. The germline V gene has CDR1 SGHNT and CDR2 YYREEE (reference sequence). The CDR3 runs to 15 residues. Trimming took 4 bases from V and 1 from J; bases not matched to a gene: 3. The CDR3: CASSIGLAGSYEQYF. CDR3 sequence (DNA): TGTGCCAGCAGCATAGGACTAGCGGGGTCCTACGAGCAGTACTTC.